Sequencing of this T cell receptor (beta chain) was carried out in a study of cytomegalovirus exposure and HLA in healthy donors. Study details: Earlier sequencing of about 200 million T cells yielded approximately 100 million unique TCR beta sequences.

A multiplex PCR was run with 60 Vbeta primers and 13 Jbeta primers. Data came from immunoSEQ multiplex PCR; TCRdb stores just in-frame clones and leaves some out. The data include 200,000 to 250,000 clones; the top ten clones carry approximately 0.98%. Broader study findings: Associated with cytomegalovirus, according to the listing, were around 170 TCR beta chains. Within an earlier analysis, most TCR beta V segments proved productive either about 87% or about 30% of the time.

Likely unrecorded immune exposures existed in these nominally healthy donors. A remark on this clone: Its target is not known.

The germline CDR1 and CDR2 sequences are SGHTA and FQGNSA. V dropped 5 bases and J dropped 7; count of bases not matched to a gene: 7. The CDR3 consists of 13 residues. The rearrangement joins TRBV7-2 to TRBJ1-2; TRBD1 agrees at 7 bases. This TCR was sampled from a woman aged 30 to 39 in good health and CMV-seropositive. The specimen was PBMCs. The CDR3 loop is CASSLDRAGGYTF. The CDR3 coding sequence is TGTGCCAGCAGCCTTGACAGGGCGGGTGGCTACACCTTC.